The table lists the clone carrying this TCR beta chain with a few counts. The CDR3 runs 15 residues. Germline CDR1 reads LGHNA; CDR2 reads YNFKEQ. The V segment lost 1 base and the J segment 6 bases; nucleotides outside the gene matches: 0. Assays captured 9.8 x 10^4 or so TCR templates per sample. Repertoires were generated with immunoSEQ multiplex PCR, while TCRdb's copy carries only in-frame clones and drops some. The sample records about 100,000 clones, approximately 94% being singletons. This sample is drawn from a study of siplizumab effects on memory and regulatory T cells. The sequenced sample consisted of non-Treg CD4+ T cells sorted from blood. This chain joins TRBV4-2 and TRBJ2-2; 12 bases are a match to TRBD2. This sequence originates from a human donor in good health. CDR3: CASSQASGRAGELFF. In DNA, the CDR3 is TGTGCCAGCAGCCAAGCTAGCGGGAGGGCCGGGGAGCTGTTTTTT.